The 27 T cell receptor beta chains in this list originate from one sample, sequenced in a study of shared clonotypes between healthy human individuals. As defined, naive CD8 cells were CD45RO-negative and positively selected for CCR7, with terminally differentiated effector memory CD45RA+ cells excluded. Produced via immunoSEQ multiplex PCR; TCRdb's table is partial and in-frame only. This sample has about 2.1 million clones; just over 90% occur once, and the top ten carry more than 1.5%. Material for sequencing was naive CD8+ T cells from PBMCs. Receptors were obtained from a man aged 18 to 29 in good health. Some clones in this sample may be carry-over from other donors' samples.

This chain joins TRBV9 and TRBJ2-3; the match to TRBD1 covers 7 bases. The trim removed 7 bases at V and 0 bases at J, leaving 8 bases unmatched. Looked up from germline, CDR1 is SGDLS and CDR2 is YYNGEE. CDR3 size: 15 residues. CDR3 coding DNA: TGTGCCAGCTCAACAGGGACAGCTAGCACAGATACGCAGTATTTT. Its protein product is CASSTGTASTDTQYF.

The J gene is TRBJ2-1, the V gene TRBV7-9; TRBD2 agrees at 9 bases. V shed 4 bases, J shed 8 bases, and the junction held 9 bases outside the gene matches. CDR1 is SEHNR, CDR2 FQNEAQ, per germline (reference sequence). The CDR3 is 15 residues long. CDR3 residues: CASSSVAGVVDEQFF. The CDR3 DNA sequence: TGTGCCAGCAGCTCTGTAGCGGGAGTCGTCGATGAGCAGTTCTTC.

CDR3 nucleotide sequence: TGTGCCAGCAGCCACCCTCTTGGCCCGGACACCGGGGAGCTGTTTTTT. Translated: CASSHPLGPDTGELFF. The chain uses TRBV9 and TRBJ2-2; D gene uncertain. The V gene's germline CDR1 is SGDLS and CDR2 YYNGEE. Trimming pared 4 bases from V and 3 bases from J, leaving 16 bases between. CDR3 length: 16 residues.

This chain connects TRBV27 to TRBJ1-5; no clear D gene. The CDR3 has 14 amino acids. Germline V CDR1 and CDR2: MNHEY, SMNVEV (reference sequence). V lost 5 bases to trimming and J lost 6 bases, with 14 bases between them. The CDR3 spells CASSVLGSGQPQHF. The CDR3 DNA follows: TGTGCCAGCAGTGTACTGGGGTCCGGTCAGCCCCAGCATTTT.

V gene TRBV11-2 combines with J gene TRBJ2-7; the match to TRBD2 covers 8 bases. V shed 5 bases, J shed 3 bases, and the junction held 9 bases outside the gene matches. The CDR3 covers 15 residues. Germline lookup yields CDR1 SGHAT and CDR2 FQNNGV. The CDR3 DNA reads as TGTGCCAGCAGCCGGGGGGGCGGGAGTTTCTACGAGCAGTACTTC. As protein: CASSRGGGSFYEQYF.

The J gene is TRBJ2-2, the V gene TRBV10-3, with D possibly being TRBD1 (6 bases). Germline CDR1 is ENHRY and CDR2 is SYGVKD. V was cut by 9 bases and J by 5 bases, with 22 bases left in between. The CDR3 covers 16 residues. For the CDR3, the DNA is TGTGCCATTGAGGACAGTGATAAAGTGAAAACCGGGGAGCTGTTTTTT. It codes for CAIEDSDKVKTGELFF.

The CDR3 here is CAISESRSNEQFF. The CDR3 coding sequence is TGTGCCATCAGTGAGTCGAGGTCCAATGAGCAGTTCTTC. This chain links TRBV10-3 with TRBJ2-1; D gene ambiguous. The germline CDR1 and CDR2 sequences are ENHRY and SYGVKD. Trimming shortened V by 0 bases and J by 6 bases, and 6 bases separated the two germline ends. The CDR3 covers 13 residues.

The chain combines TRBV27 with TRBJ1-5; D might be TRBD1 (6 bases). The germline V and J ends were trimmed by 7 bases and 7 bases, with 14 bases remaining between them. This CDR3 contains 13 residues. Germline CDR1 is MNHEY and CDR2 is SMNVEV (reference sequence). The CDR3 spells CASKGHLSQPQHF. CDR3 sequence (DNA): TGTGCCAGCAAGGGACACCTTTCCCAGCCCCAGCATTTT.

The chain employs TRBV4-1 and TRBJ2-3; the match to TRBD2 covers 10 bases. This CDR3 is built from 16 residues. The trim removed 3 bases at V and 6 bases at J, leaving 9 bases unmatched. Germline lookup yields CDR1 MGHRA and CDR2 YSYEKL. The CDR3 DNA reads as TGCGCCAGCAGCCAGTCGACTAGCGGGTTGGGGGATACGCAGTATTTT. This encodes CASSQSTSGLGDTQYF.

This chain joins TRBV6-6 and TRBJ1-5, with D uncertain. There are 15 residues in the CDR3. Germline loops: CDR1 MNHNY, CDR2 SVGAGI (reference sequence). Trimming took 4 bases from V and 0 from J, leaving 10 bases between them. The CDR3 region is CASSSPVHSNQPQHF. Here the CDR3 DNA reads TGTGCCAGCAGTTCACCCGTACATAGCAATCAGCCCCAGCATTTT.

The gene calls are TRBV6-5 and TRBJ2-7, with 7 bases aligning to TRBD1. This CDR3 spans 15 amino acids. V trimming: 5 bases; J trimming: 1 base; junction bases outside the gene matches: 8. Germline V gene lookup returns CDR1 MNHEY and CDR2 SVGAGI. The CDR3 spells CASSTRQGLSYEQYF. The CDR3 coding sequence is TGTGCCAGCAGTACAAGACAGGGCCTTTCCTACGAGCAGTACTTC.

The V call is TRBV12-1, the J call TRBJ2-1; TRBD2 reflects the table's D call only, with no check against the DNA. TRBV12-1 is classified as a pseudogene. The CDR3 spans 19 residues. In DNA form, the CDR3 reads TGTGCCAGCAGCCACCTTTCTCCGGGACTAGCGGGACTCGGCAATGAGCAGTTCTTC. It translates to CASSHLSPGLAGLGNEQFF.

The chain recombines TRBV7-2 with TRBJ2-3, with unresolved D. V was pared by 3 bases and J by 2 bases, with 9 bases between. The CDR3 has 14 residues. CDR1 and CDR2 (germline): SGHTA, FQGNSA. The chain's CDR3 is CASSFGTYTDTQYF. The DNA of the CDR3 is TGTGCCAGCAGCTTTGGCACCTACACAGATACGCAGTATTTT.

On this clone itself: This CDR3 is also generated by other DNA sequences in the sample. This chain connects TRBV27 to TRBJ2-7, with D perhaps matching TRBD1 (6 bases). The CDR3 runs to 14 residues. V dropped 3 bases and J dropped 0 bases, with 9 bases sitting between them. Germline values: CDR1 MNHEY, CDR2 SMNVEV (reference sequence). The chain's CDR3 is CASSFRGYSYEQYF. In DNA, the CDR3 is TGTGCCAGCAGTTTCAGGGGATACTCCTACGAGCAGTACTTC.

With respect to this clone: In the same sample, other DNA sequences code for this CDR3. The chain is built from TRBV9 and TRBJ1-2; no clear D. V was clipped by 3 bases and J by 7 bases, with 7 bases between them. This CDR3 comprises 11 residues. Germline values: CDR1 SGDLS, CDR2 YYNGEE. The DNA of the CDR3 is TGTGCCAGCAGCGATGGAGGTGGCTACACCTTC. Translating gives CASSDGGGYTF.

The chain combines TRBV4-1 with TRBJ2-1; D uncertain. The V and J ends lost 4 bases and 8 bases respectively, with 15 bases between them. CDR3 length equals 14 residues. The germline CDR1 and CDR2 sequences are MGHRA and YSYEKL. DNA for the CDR3: TGCGCCAGCAGCCTTAGTGTGGGGTCCGATGAGCAGTTCTTC. It translates to CASSLSVGSDEQFF.

The sample holds a few counts of this clone. The chain links TRBV9 to TRBJ1-1; TRBD1 agrees at 8 bases. Germline CDR1 and CDR2: SGDLS and YYNGEE. With 2 bases clipped from V and 1 base from J, the junction kept 7 bases outside the gene matches. The CDR3 contains 16 residues. CDR3 in amino acids: CASSVTGAGSNTEAFF. Written as DNA, the CDR3 is TGTGCCAGCAGCGTGACAGGGGCCGGGTCGAACACTGAAGCTTTCTTT. Together with reference TRBV9 and TRBJ1-1, the CDR3 gives the full variable domain: DSGVTQTPKHLITATGQRVTLRCSPRSGDLSVYWYQQSLDQGLQFLIQYYNGEERAKGNILERFSAQQFPDLHSELNLSSLELGDSALYFCASSVTGAGSNTEAFFGQGTRLTVV.

The chain links TRBV4-2 to TRBJ1-1; D unresolved. CDR1 and CDR2 (germline): LGHNA, YNFKEQ. This CDR3 spans 14 amino acids. The ends were cut back, 1 base at V and 6 bases at J, with 12 bases in the middle. The CDR3 nucleotides read TGTGCCAGCAGCCAAGCCTCCCGAAGTGCTGAAGCTTTCTTT. Protein product: CASSQASRSAEAFF.

The chain employs TRBV5-1 and TRBJ2-3; 13 bases are shared with TRBD2. Germline CDR1 and CDR2: SGHRS and YFSETQ. V gave up 4 bases and J gave up 2 bases; unmatched junction bases: 7. This CDR3 contains 17 residues. CDR3: CASSPLTSGRFTDTQYF. The DNA of the CDR3 is TGCGCCAGCAGCCCCCTGACTAGCGGGAGGTTCACAGATACGCAGTATTTT.

In DNA, the CDR3 is TGTGCCAGCGGATACAGGGGGCGGAACAATGAGCAGTTCTTC. The encoded protein is CASGYRGRNNEQFF. The genes are TRBV28 and TRBJ2-1; 9 bases map to TRBD1. After removal of 8 bases from V and 5 bases from J, the junction contained 7 bases not matched to a gene. The germline gives CDR1 MDHEN, CDR2 SYDVKM. The CDR3 consists of 14 residues.

The chain recombines TRBV7-2 with TRBJ1-5; D may be TRBD1 (6 bases). The ends were cut back, 5 bases at V and 2 bases at J, with 10 bases in the middle. This CDR3 contains 14 residues. CDR1 SGHTA and CDR2 FQGNSA come from the germline V gene. CDR3 sequence (DNA): TGTGCCAGCAGCCCTCAGGGGCGCAATCAGCCCCAGCATTTT. As protein: CASSPQGRNQPQHF. The complete variable domain, with remaining parts taken from reference TRBV7-2 and TRBJ1-5, reads GAGVSQSPSNKVTEKGKDVELRCDPISGHTALYWYRQSLGQGLEFLIYFQGNSAPDKSGLPSDRFSAERTGGSVSTLTIQRTQQEDSAVYLCASSPQGRNQPQHFGDGTRLSIL.

This sequence joins TRBV7-8 and TRBJ2-3, with D possibly matching TRBD2 (6 bases). Germline V gene sequence: CDR1 SGHVS, CDR2 FQNEAQ. The ends were cut back, 0 bases at V and 3 bases at J, with 13 bases in the middle. CDR3 length: 16 amino acids. The CDR3 protein is CASSLAYGGGTDTQYF. Here the CDR3 DNA reads TGTGCCAGCAGCTTAGCGTACGGGGGTGGTACAGATACGCAGTATTTT.

The gene calls are TRBV4-2 and TRBJ2-7, with D unresolved. Germline V CDR1 and CDR2: LGHNA, YNFKEQ. V lost 4 bases, J lost 0 bases, and 16 bases lay in between. This CDR3 spans 16 amino acids. The CDR3 sequence: CASSPTPGPSSYEQYF. As DNA, the CDR3 is TGTGCCAGCAGCCCTACGCCAGGCCCAAGCTCCTACGAGCAGTACTTC.

V gene TRBV27 combines with J gene TRBJ2-3; D is perhaps TRBD1 (6 bases). There are 17 residues in the CDR3. Germline V gives CDR1 MNHEY, CDR2 SMNVEV (reference sequence). V was trimmed by 0 bases and J by 0 bases, leaving 13 bases between them. The CDR3 sequence: CASSLSRGRASTDTQYF. In DNA form, the CDR3 reads TGTGCCAGCAGTTTATCCAGGGGTCGTGCTAGCACAGATACGCAGTATTTT.

This rearrangement joins TRBV2 to TRBJ2-6, with D possibly matching TRBD2 (6 bases). This CDR3 has 15 amino acids. Trimming took 2 bases from V and 2 from J, leaving 7 bases between them. The germline V gene has CDR1 SNHLY and CDR2 FYNNEI. The CDR3: CASSERRAGANVLTF. The DNA of the CDR3 is TGTGCCAGCAGTGAACGGAGGGCTGGGGCCAACGTCCTGACTTTC.

A word on this clone: This sample includes further DNA sequences coding for the same CDR3. J is TRBJ2-7 and V is TRBV4-2; D remains ambiguous. V lost 0 bases, J lost 4 bases, and 13 bases lay in between. Per the germline V gene, CDR1 is LGHNA and CDR2 is YNFKEQ. This CDR3 has 15 residues. CDR3 loop: CASSQELGSSYEQYF. DNA for the CDR3: TGTGCCAGCAGCCAAGAGTTGGGGTCCAGTTACGAGCAGTACTTC.

The chain couples TRBV28 to TRBJ2-7, with 9 bases identical to TRBD1. The CDR3 length is 14 residues. The V and J ends lost 4 bases and 5 bases, in that order; junction bases with no gene match: 6. CDR1 is MDHEN, CDR2 SYDVKM, per germline. The CDR3 here is CASSSPRDRDEQYF. CDR3 nucleotides: TGTGCCAGCAGTTCCCCCAGGGACAGGGACGAGCAGTACTTC.